Following are 6 T cell receptor beta chains from one sample sequenced in a study of T-cell reconstitution after alpha-beta-depleted transplantation in children. TCRbeta library construction was performed incorporating unique molecular identifiers. Using its own MiXCR run on the PCR reads, TCRdb lists one record per CDR3 protein. The sample lists hundreds of thousands of distinct CDR3 sequences, 8.4% occurring once. The input for sequencing was PBMCs, mostly from graft donor cells, taken 360 days after TCRalphabeta/CD19-depleted stem cell transplant. These receptors originate from a male patient aged 2 to 9 who had a stem cell transplant for acute myeloid leukemia, so the T cells may come from the graft donor.

The rearrangement uses TRBV5-1 and TRBJ2-3, with TRBD2 matching 7 bases. Germline assignment: CDR1 SGHRS and CDR2 YFSETQ. This CDR3 has 15 residues. The V and J ends lost 7 bases and 0 bases, in that order; junction bases with no gene match: 8. For the CDR3, the DNA is TGCGCCAGCGACAGCGGGACCTCTAGCACAGATACGCAGTATTTT. Its translation: CASDSGTSSTDTQYF.

This clonotype was picked up a small number of times. The chain has TRBV9 and TRBJ2-7; 8 bases align to TRBD2. The CDR3 has 17 amino acids. Looked up from germline, CDR1 is SGDLS and CDR2 is YYNGEE. V gave up 2 bases and J gave up 6 bases; unmatched junction bases: 16. Written as DNA, the CDR3 is TGTGCCAGCAGCGTCTCGTCGGGACTAGGAGCATTGGGCGAGCAGTACTTC. Amino acid sequence: CASSVSSGLGALGEQYF.

Only a few counts were recorded for this clonotype. This chain connects TRBV7-2 to TRBJ2-5, with D hard to call. Germline V gene sequence: CDR1 SGHTA, CDR2 FQGNSA. V lost 5 bases and J 5 bases, leaving 9 bases between the germline ends. This CDR3 contains 12 residues. The chain's CDR3 is CASSLTRETQYF. CDR3 nucleotides: TGTGCCAGCAGCCTGACGAGGGAGACCCAGTACTTC.

In this sample, this clonotype turned up many times. The rearrangement links TRBV12-3 or TRBV12-4 to TRBJ1-4; TRBD1 aligns across 9 bases. V lost 11 bases, J lost 0 bases, and 7 bases stayed unmatched. There are 15 residues in the CDR3. This CDR3 reads CASSGQGSTNEKLFF. For the CDR3, the DNA is TGTGCCTCGTCGGGACAGGGCTCAACTAATGAAAAACTGTTTTTT.

The rearrangement uses TRBV6-1 and TRBJ2-5, with D maybe TRBD2 (6 bases). V lost 6 bases, J lost 5 bases, and 13 bases lay in between. Germline CDR1 is MNHNS and CDR2 is SASEGT. CDR3 length: 13 residues. The CDR3 DNA sequence: TGTGCCAGCAGCATACTAGCTAAGGAGACCCAGTACTTC. Its translation is CASSILAKETQYF.

This clonotype was found a few times. The chain carries TRBV20-1 and TRBJ2-7, with D perhaps TRBD2 (5 bases). The CDR3 contains 13 residues. Trimming took 6 bases from V and 4 from J, leaving 16 bases between them. Germline assignment: CDR1 DFQATT and CDR2 SNEGSKA (reference sequence). The CDR3: CSAHALVTYEQYF. The CDR3 DNA is TGCAGTGCCCACGCACTAGTCACGTACGAGCAGTACTTC.